Each of the 14 T cell receptor beta chains below was sequenced from the same sample in a study of Graves' ophthalmopathy and Graves' hyperthyroidism. Amplified TCR beta CDR3 regions were obtained using RNA transcripts as template. A first-round RT-PCR used HTBI primers, followed by a second-round multiplex PCR. In TCRdb, the multiplex PCR reads were re-called with MiXCR into one record per CDR3 protein. The sample records just over 600,000 distinct CDR3 sequences, around a fifth being singletons. The sample comprised peripheral blood. The receptor set was obtained from a woman aged 18 to 35 with stable Graves' hyperthyroidism. Some clones in this sample may be carry-over from other donors' samples.

This chain links TRBV6-5 with TRBJ1-1; D might be TRBD1 (5 bases). V was cut by 2 bases and J by 11 bases, with 15 bases left in between. Germline loops: CDR1 MNHEY, CDR2 SVGAGI. CDR3 length equals 13 residues. Here the CDR3 reads CASSYTETGVAFF. The CDR3 region has the DNA TGTGCCAGCAGTTACACAGAGACGGGGGTGGCTTTCTTT.

Only a few counts were recorded for this clonotype. The rearrangement joins TRBV20-1 to TRBJ2-4; D assignment may be TRBD1 or TRBD2 (6 bases each). The germline V and J ends were trimmed by 0 bases and 2 bases, with 11 bases remaining between them. The CDR3 has 15 amino acids. Germline V CDR1 and CDR2: DFQATT, SNEGSKA (reference sequence). The CDR3 reads CSARDEGGSKNIQYF. DNA of the CDR3: TGCAGTGCTAGAGATGAGGGGGGCTCCAAAAACATTCAGTACTTC.

This clonotype was recorded many times. This sequence joins TRBV6-1 and TRBJ1-6, with 9 bases aligning to TRBD1. The germline V gene encodes CDR1 MNHNS and CDR2 SASEGT. The CDR3 loop spans 18 amino acids. Trimming took 5 bases from V and 9 from J; bases not matched to a gene: 17. CDR3 sequence (DNA): TGTGCCAGCAGTACGACCGGGACAGGGTCGGGGAGGGGTTCACCCCTCCACTTT. It translates to CASSTTGTGSGRGSPLHF.

Ten or more counts support this clonotype. The J gene is TRBJ1-5, the V gene TRBV12-3 or TRBV12-4; 8 bases line up with TRBD1. This CDR3 is 12 amino acids long. V gave up 6 bases and J gave up 11 bases; unmatched junction bases: 6. CDR3 in DNA: TGTGCCAGCAGCCCGGGGACAGGAGCCCAGCATTTT. As protein: CASSPGTGAQHF.

Points on this clonotype: A much larger clonotype is one base distant, so this may be a read error. The V gene is TRBV11-1, the J gene TRBJ1-4, with TRBD1 matching 8 bases. Germline loops: CDR1 SGHAT, CDR2 FQDESV (reference sequence). The CDR3 runs to 15 residues. This CDR3 is CASSSWTGTNEKLCF. For the CDR3, the DNA is TGTGCCAGCAGCTCGTGGACAGGGACTAATGAAAAACTGTGTTTT.

A few counts support this clonotype. J is TRBJ2-7 and V is TRBV24-1; D unclear. The CDR3 runs 13 residues. Trimming left V 5 bases short and J 0 bases short, with 7 bases between. Germline CDR1 is KGHDR and CDR2 is SFDVKD. The CDR3 region is CATSGDTSYEQYF. The CDR3 DNA sequence: TGTGCCACCAGTGGAGACACCTCCTACGAGCAGTACTTC.

The genes are TRBV5-5 and TRBJ2-2; D is uncertain. The germline CDR1 and CDR2 sequences are SGHKS and YYEKEE (reference sequence). Trimming shortened V by 4 bases and J by 7 bases, and 11 bases separated the two germline ends. CDR3 size: 13 residues. The CDR3 nucleotides read TGTGCCAGCAGCCCAGGAGAGCTCGGGGAGCTGTTTTTT. It specifies CASSPGELGELFF.

V and J are TRBV12-3 or TRBV12-4 and TRBJ2-7; D ambiguous. The CDR3 sequence is 14 residues long. The V end was cut by 5 bases, the J end by 4 bases, with 15 bases between. The CDR3 loop is CASSIPGRPYEQYF. CDR3 bases: TGTGCCAGCAGTATTCCGGGCCGCCCGTACGAGCAGTACTTC.

This clonotype was counted ten times or more. V gene TRBV16 combines with J gene TRBJ1-1; tentative D call: TRBD1 (5 bases). The germline gives CDR1 KGHSY, CDR2 FQNENV. CDR3 length equals 16 residues. V shed 4 bases and J shed 1 base, with 16 bases lying between them. CDR3 sequence: CASSPPRAGRNTEAFF. The CDR3 DNA sequence: TGTGCCAGCAGCCCCCCGCGGGCGGGGCGGAACACTGAAGCTTTCTTT.

The sample holds a few counts of this clonotype. The junction departs from the called germline gene at one end, perhaps through a read error. CDR3 in amino acids: CASNLAGADTQYF. CDR3 DNA sequence: TGTGCCAGCAACTTAGCGGGTGCAGATACGCAGTATTTT. The gene calls are TRBV7-2 and TRBJ2-3; TRBD2 matches at 7 bases. The germline CDR1 and CDR2 sequences are SGHTA and FQGNSA. There are 13 residues in the CDR3.

The chain has TRBV12-3 or TRBV12-4 and TRBJ1-1; no clear D gene. This CDR3 has 12 amino acids. V shed 5 bases and J shed 8 bases, with 12 bases lying between them. The CDR3 loop reads CASSAPTREAFF. CDR3 bases: TGTGCCAGCAGTGCCCCGACGCGAGAAGCTTTCTTT.

This clonotype was seen at least ten times. The rearrangement joins TRBV18 to TRBJ1-2; unclear D gene. This CDR3 is built from 13 residues. Germline lookup yields CDR1 KGHSH and CDR2 LQKENI. Trimming left V 0 bases short and J 4 bases short, with 6 bases between. The CDR3 protein is CASSPPDGYGYTF. CDR3 sequence (DNA): TGTGCCAGCTCACCACCGGACGGCTATGGCTACACCTTC. The entire variable domain, with the rest obtained from reference TRBV18 and TRBJ1-2, is as follows: NAGVMQNPRHLVRRRGQEARLRCSPMKGHSHVYWYRQLPEEGLKFMVYLQKENIIDESGMPKERFSAEFPKEGPSILRIQQVVRGDSAAYFCASSPPDGYGYTFGSGTRLTVV.

This clonotype was seen more than once but under ten times. The chain is built from TRBV20-1 and TRBJ2-5; D may be TRBD2 (7 bases). The CDR3 runs 15 residues. Germline lookup yields CDR1 DFQATT and CDR2 SNEGSKA (reference sequence). The V end was cut by 6 bases, the J end by 1 base, with 18 bases between. The CDR3 sequence is CSATTGGLSQETQYF. The DNA for the CDR3 is TGCAGTGCAACAACGGGGGGCCTGTCCCAAGAGACCCAGTACTTC.

In this sample, this clonotype turned up once. V and J are TRBV6-5 and TRBJ2-5, with a weak D call TRBD1 (6 bases). V lost 4 bases and J 5 bases, leaving 23 bases between the germline ends. The length of the CDR3 is 17 residues. The germline gives CDR1 MNHEY, CDR2 SVGAGI. CDR3 nucleotides: TGTGCCAGCAGTTCACTGGGTTTCGGTGGGGGCATTGAGACCCAGTACTTC. As protein: CASSSLGFGGGIETQYF.